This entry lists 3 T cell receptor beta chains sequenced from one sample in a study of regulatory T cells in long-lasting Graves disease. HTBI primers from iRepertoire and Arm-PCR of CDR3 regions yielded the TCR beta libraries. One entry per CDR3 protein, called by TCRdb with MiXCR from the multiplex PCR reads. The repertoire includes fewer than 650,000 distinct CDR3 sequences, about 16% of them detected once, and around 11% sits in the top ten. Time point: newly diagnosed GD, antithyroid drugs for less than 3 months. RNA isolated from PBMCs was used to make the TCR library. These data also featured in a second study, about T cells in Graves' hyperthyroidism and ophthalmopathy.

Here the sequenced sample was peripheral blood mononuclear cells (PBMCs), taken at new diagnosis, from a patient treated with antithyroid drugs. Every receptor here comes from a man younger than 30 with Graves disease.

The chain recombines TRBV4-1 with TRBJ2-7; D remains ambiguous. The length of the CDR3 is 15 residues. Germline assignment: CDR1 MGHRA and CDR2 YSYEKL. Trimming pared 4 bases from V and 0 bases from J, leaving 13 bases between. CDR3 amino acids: CASSLRTDFSYEQYF. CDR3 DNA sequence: TGCGCCAGCAGCCTGAGGACGGATTTCTCCTACGAGCAGTACTTC.

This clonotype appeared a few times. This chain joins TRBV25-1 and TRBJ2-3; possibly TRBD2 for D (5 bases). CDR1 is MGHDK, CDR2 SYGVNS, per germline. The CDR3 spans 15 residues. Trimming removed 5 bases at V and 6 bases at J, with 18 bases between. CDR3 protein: CASSFGVPPPDTQYF. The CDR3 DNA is TGTGCCAGCAGTTTCGGGGTCCCCCCCCCGGATACGCAGTATTTT.

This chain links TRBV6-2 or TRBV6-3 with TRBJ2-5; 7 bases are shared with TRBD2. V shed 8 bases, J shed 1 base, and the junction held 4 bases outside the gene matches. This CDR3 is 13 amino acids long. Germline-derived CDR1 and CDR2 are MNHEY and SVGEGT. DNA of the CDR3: TGTGCCAGCGGACGGACTAGCCAAGAGACCCAGTACTTC. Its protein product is CASGRTSQETQYF.